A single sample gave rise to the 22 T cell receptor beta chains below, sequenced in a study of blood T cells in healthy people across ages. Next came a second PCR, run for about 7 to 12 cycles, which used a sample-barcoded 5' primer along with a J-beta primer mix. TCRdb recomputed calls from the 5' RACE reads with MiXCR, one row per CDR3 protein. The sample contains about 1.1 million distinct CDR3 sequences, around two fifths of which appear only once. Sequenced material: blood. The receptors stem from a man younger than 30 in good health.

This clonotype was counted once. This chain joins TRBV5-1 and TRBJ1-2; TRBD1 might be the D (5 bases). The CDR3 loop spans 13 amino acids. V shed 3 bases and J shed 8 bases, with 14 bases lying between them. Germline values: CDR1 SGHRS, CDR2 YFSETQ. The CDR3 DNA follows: TGCGCCAGCAGCTCGGTAGCGGGGCACGGCTACACCTTC. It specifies CASSSVAGHGYTF.

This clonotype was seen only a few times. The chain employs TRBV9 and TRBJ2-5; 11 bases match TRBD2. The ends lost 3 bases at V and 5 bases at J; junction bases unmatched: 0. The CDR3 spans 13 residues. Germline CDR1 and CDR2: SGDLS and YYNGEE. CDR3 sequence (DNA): TGTGCCAGCAGCGGACTAGCGGGGGAGACCCAGTACTTC. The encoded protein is CASSGLAGETQYF.

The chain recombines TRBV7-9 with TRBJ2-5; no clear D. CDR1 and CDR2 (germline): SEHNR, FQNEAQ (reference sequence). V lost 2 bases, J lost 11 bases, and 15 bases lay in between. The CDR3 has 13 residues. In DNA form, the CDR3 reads TGTGCCAGCAGCTTACTCTTTGGCAATGAGCAGTACTTC. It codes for CASSLLFGNEQYF.

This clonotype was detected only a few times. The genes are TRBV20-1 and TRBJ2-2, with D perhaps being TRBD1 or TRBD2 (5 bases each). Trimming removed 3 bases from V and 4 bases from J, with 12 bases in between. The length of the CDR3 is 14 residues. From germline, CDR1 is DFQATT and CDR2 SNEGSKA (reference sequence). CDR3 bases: TGCAGTGCTAGTATAGGGGCGGGCACCGGGGAGCTGTTTTTT. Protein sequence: CSASIGAGTGELFF.

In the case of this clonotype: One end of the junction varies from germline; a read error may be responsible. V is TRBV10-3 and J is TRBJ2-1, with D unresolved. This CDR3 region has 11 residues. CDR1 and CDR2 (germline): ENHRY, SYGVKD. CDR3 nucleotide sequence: TGTGCCATCAGAGAGTTAGGTATTCAGTTCTTC. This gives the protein CAIRELGIQFF.

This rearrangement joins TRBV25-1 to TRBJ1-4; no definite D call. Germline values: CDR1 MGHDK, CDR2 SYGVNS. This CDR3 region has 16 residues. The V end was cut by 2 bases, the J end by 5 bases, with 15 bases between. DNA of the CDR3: TGTGCCAGCAGTGAACCCCCCAACACTCCAAATGAAAAACTGTTTTTT. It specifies CASSEPPNTPNEKLFF. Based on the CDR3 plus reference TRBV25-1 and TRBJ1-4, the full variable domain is EADIYQTPRYLVIGTGKKITLECSQTMGHDKMYWYQQDPGMELHLIHYSYGVNSTEKGDLSSESTVSRIRTEHFPLTLESARPSHTSQYLCASSEPPNTPNEKLFFGSGTQLSVL.

CDR3 loop: CSAALDLTDTQYF. The CDR3 DNA is TGCAGCGCCGCTCTGGACCTCACAGATACGCAGTATTTT. The rearrangement joins TRBV29-1 to TRBJ2-3; D gene ambiguous. V gave up 7 bases and J gave up 2 bases, with 13 bases separating them. Germline assignment: CDR1 SQVTM and CDR2 ANQGSEA. The CDR3 extends over 13 amino acids.

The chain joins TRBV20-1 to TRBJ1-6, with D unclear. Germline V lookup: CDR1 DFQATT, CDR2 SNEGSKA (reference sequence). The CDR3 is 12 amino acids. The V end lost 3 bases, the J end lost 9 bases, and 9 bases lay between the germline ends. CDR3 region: CSASSRGSPLHF. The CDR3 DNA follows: TGCAGTGCTAGTAGCCGGGGTTCACCCCTCCACTTT.

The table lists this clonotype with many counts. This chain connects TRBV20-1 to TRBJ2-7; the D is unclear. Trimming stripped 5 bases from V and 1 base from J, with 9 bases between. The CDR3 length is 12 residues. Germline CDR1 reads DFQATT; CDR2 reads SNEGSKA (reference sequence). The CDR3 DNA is TGCAGTGCTCCCCTTACTTCCTACGAGCAGTACTTC. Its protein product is CSAPLTSYEQYF.

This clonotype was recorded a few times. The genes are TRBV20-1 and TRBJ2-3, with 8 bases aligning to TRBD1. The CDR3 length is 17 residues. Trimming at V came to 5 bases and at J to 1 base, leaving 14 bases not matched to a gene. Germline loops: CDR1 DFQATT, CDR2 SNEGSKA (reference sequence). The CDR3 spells CSAPSATGVKGTDTQYF. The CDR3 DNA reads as TGCAGTGCTCCCTCCGCGACAGGGGTCAAGGGCACAGATACGCAGTATTTT.

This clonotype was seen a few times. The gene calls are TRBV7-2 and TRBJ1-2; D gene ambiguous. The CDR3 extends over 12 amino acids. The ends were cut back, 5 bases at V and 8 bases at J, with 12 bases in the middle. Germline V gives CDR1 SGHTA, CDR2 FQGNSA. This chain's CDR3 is CASSPRPEGYTF. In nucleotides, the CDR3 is TGTGCCAGCAGCCCGAGACCCGAGGGCTACACCTTC.

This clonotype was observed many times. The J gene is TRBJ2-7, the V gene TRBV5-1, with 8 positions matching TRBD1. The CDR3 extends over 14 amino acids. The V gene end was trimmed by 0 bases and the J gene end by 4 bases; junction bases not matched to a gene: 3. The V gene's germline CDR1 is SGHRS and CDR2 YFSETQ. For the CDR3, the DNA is TGCGCCAGCAGCTTGGGGACAGGGCTGTACGAGCAGTACTTC. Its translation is CASSLGTGLYEQYF.

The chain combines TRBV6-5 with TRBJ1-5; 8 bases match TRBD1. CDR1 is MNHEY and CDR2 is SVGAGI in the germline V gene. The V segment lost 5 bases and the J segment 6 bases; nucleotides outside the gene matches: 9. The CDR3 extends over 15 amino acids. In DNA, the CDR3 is TGTGCCAGCAGTGCAACCGACAGGGGAGGTCAGCCCCAGCATTTT. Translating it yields CASSATDRGGQPQHF.

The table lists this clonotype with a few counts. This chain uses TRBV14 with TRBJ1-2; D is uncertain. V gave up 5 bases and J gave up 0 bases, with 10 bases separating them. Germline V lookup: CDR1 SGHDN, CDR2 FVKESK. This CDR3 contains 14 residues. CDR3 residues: CASSRRASNYGYTF. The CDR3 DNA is TGTGCCAGCAGCAGGCGGGCATCTAACTATGGCTACACCTTC.

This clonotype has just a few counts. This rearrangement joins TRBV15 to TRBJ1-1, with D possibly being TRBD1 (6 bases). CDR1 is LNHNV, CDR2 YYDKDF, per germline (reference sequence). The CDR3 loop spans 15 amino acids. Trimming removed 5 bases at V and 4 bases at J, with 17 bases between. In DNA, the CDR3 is TGTGCCACCAGCGGGATGGGGGGCTTGAGCACTGAAGCTTTCTTT. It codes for CATSGMGGLSTEAFF.

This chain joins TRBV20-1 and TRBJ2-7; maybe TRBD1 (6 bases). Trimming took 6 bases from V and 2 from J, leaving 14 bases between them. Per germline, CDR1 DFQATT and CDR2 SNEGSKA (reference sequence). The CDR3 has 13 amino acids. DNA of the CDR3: TGCAGTGCCACGGACAGAGCCCCCTACGAGCAGTACTTC. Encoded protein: CSATDRAPYEQYF.

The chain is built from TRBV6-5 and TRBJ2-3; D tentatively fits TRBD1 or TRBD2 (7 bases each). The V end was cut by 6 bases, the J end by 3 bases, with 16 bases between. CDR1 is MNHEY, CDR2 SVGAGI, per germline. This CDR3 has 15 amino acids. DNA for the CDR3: TGTGCCAGCAGACTGACAGGGAGGGGAACAGATACGCAGTATTTT. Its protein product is CASRLTGRGTDTQYF.

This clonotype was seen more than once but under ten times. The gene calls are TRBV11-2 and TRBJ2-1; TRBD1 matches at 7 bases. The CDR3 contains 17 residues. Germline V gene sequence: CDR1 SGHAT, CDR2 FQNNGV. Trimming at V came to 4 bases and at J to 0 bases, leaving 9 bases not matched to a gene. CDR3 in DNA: TGTGCCAGCAGCTCAACCGGGACAGTCAGCTCCTACAATGAGCAGTTCTTC. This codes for CASSSTGTVSSYNEQFF.

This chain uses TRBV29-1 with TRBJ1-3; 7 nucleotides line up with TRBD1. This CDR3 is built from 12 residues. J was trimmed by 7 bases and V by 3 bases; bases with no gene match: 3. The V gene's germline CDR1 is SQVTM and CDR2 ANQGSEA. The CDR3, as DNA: TGCAGCGTTGAGGGACAGAGGAACACCATATATTTT. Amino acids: CSVEGQRNTIYF.

The CDR3 coding sequence is TGCAGTGCTAGGGACAGGGAGACCTACGAGCAGTACTTC. This sequence encodes CSARDRETYEQYF. The rearrangement joins TRBV20-1 to TRBJ2-7, with 8 nucleotides matching TRBD1. CDR1 and CDR2 from the germline V gene are DFQATT and SNEGSKA (reference sequence). The CDR3 runs 13 residues. J gave up 2 bases and V 3 bases, and 3 bases lay outside the gene matches.

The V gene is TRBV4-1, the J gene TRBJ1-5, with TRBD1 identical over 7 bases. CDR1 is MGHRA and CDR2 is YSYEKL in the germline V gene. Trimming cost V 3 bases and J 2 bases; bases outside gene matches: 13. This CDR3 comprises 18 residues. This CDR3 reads CASSQLLEGALRNQPQHF. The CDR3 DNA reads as TGCGCCAGCAGCCAGCTCTTGGAGGGGGCACTGCGCAATCAGCCCCAGCATTTT.

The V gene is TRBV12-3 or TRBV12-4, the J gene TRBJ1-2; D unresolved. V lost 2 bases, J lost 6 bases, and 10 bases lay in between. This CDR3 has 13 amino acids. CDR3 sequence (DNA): TGTGCCAGCAGTTTAAGAGGGAGGAATGGCTACACCTTC. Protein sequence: CASSLRGRNGYTF.